This TCR beta chain was identified in a study of radiotherapy plus CTLA-4 blockade in lung cancer. Whole-study context: Around 19% of enrolled patients responded objectively, and 31% had disease control. Overall study findings and caveats: TCR clones of tumor origin grew in blood after radiotherapy plus ipilimumab. With interferon-beta, early dynamics of blood T cell clones were reported to best predict response.

In the case of this clone: Its antigen remains unknown.

The protocol was immunoSEQ multiplex PCR, while the TCRdb copy is restricted to in-frame clones and leaves out a portion. The sample contains around 85,000 clones, 75% to 90% of which appear only once. The V gene end was trimmed by 7 bases and the J gene end by 4 bases; junction bases not matched to a gene: 12. This CDR3 is built from 15 residues. Germline V gene sequence: CDR1 MNHNY, CDR2 SVGAGI (reference sequence). Those patients who had chemo-refractory metastatic non-small-cell lung cancer were given focal radiation along with CTLA-4 blockade through ipilimumab. The chain employs TRBV6-6 and TRBJ1-2, with 7 bases fitting TRBD1. The sample was peripheral blood, taken from a patient treated with radiotherapy plus ipilimumab. This clonotype was obtained from a human donor with non-small cell lung cancer who had a partial response to radiotherapy plus ipilimumab. CDR3 DNA: TGTGCCAGCACCTCTCCGACAGGGTCCGTCTATGGCTACACCTTC. Protein sequence: CASTSPTGSVYGYTF.